Each of the 18 T cell receptor beta chains below was sequenced from the same sample in a study of T cells in Graves' hyperthyroidism and ophthalmopathy. Using RNA transcripts as the source, TCR beta CDR3 regions were amplified. The HTBI set primed first-round TCR CDR3 RT-PCR. Each CDR3 protein is one row after TCRdb ran MiXCR on the multiplex PCR reads. The sample includes hundreds of thousands of distinct CDR3 sequences, nearly 45% of them seen just once. The sample consisted of peripheral blood or thyroid tissue (not recorded which). The receptors were gathered from an adult man with Graves' disease, either hyperthyroidism or ophthalmopathy (not recorded which).

This clonotype was seen repeatedly, ten times or more. The genes are TRBV2 and TRBJ1-1, with D possibly TRBD1 on 5 matching bases. Looked up from germline, CDR1 is SNHLY and CDR2 is FYNNEI. The CDR3 sequence is 14 residues long. Trimming took 1 base from V and 4 from J, leaving 10 bases between them. CDR3 bases: TGTGCCAGCAGTGAAGTAGCAGGGCCCACTGAAGCTTTCTTT. Amino acids: CASSEVAGPTEAFF.

This clonotype was observed many times. V is TRBV24-1 and J is TRBJ1-3, with 9 bases fitting TRBD1. This CDR3 has 15 residues. Losses at the gene ends were 4 bases for V and 8 bases for J; bases not matched to a gene: 8. Germline CDR1 reads KGHDR; CDR2 reads SFDVKD. The CDR3 nucleotides are TGTGCCACCAGTGACCCGGGACAGGGTACGGACACCATATATTTT. It encodes CATSDPGQGTDTIYF.

The chain has TRBV29-1 and TRBJ1-2; 8 bases agree with TRBD1. Trimming took 4 bases from V and 4 from J; bases not matched to a gene: 2. Per germline, CDR1 SQVTM and CDR2 ANQGSEA. This CDR3 is 12 amino acids long. CDR3 sequence reads: CSVGQGLYGYTF. The CDR3 coding sequence is TGCAGCGTTGGACAGGGGCTCTATGGCTACACCTTC.

On this clonotype: This sequence may be a read error, since a much larger clone differs from it by one base. V usage is TRBV20-1 and J usage is TRBJ1-4, with D hard to call. V dropped 6 bases and J dropped 8 bases, with 7 bases sitting between them. The CDR3 runs to 10 residues. Germline V gene data show CDR1 as DFQATT and CDR2 as SNEGSKA (reference sequence). CDR3 in DNA: TGCAGTGCCGCACACGAAAAACTGTTTTTT. As protein: CSAAHEKLFF.

This clonotype occurred a few times. V and J are TRBV20-1 and TRBJ1-6; D gene uncertain. This CDR3 has 17 residues. Per germline, CDR1 DFQATT and CDR2 SNEGSKA (reference sequence). The germline V and J ends were trimmed by 3 bases and 13 bases, with 28 bases remaining between them. The CDR3: CSARSMLHSPMDSPLHF. The CDR3 DNA reads as TGCAGTGCTAGGTCCATGCTCCACTCCCCTATGGACTCCCCCCTCCACTTT.

In this sample, this clonotype turned up many times. The V call is TRBV7-6, the J call TRBJ2-6, with D possibly being TRBD1 (5 bases). The CDR3 runs 16 residues. V shed 4 bases and J shed 2 bases, with 12 bases lying between them. Germline-derived CDR1 and CDR2 are SGHVS and FNYEAQ. The CDR3 sequence: CASSSIRAPGANVLTF. In DNA form, the CDR3 reads TGTGCCAGCAGCTCGATCAGGGCTCCTGGGGCCAACGTCCTGACTTTC.

The chain joins TRBV7-3 to TRBJ2-5, with 7 bases fitting TRBD2. Germline V gives CDR1 SGHTA, CDR2 FQGTGA. The J segment lost 2 bases and the V segment lost 8 bases, leaving 14 bases of the junction unmatched. The CDR3 loop spans 16 amino acids. CDR3 sequence reads: CASGGGPEPNQETQYF. CDR3 nucleotide sequence: TGTGCCAGCGGGGGGGGTCCTGAACCAAATCAAGAGACCCAGTACTTC.

This clonotype was recorded many times. The chain links TRBV10-3 to TRBJ1-2; D ambiguous. The CDR3 runs 15 residues. Per germline, CDR1 ENHRY and CDR2 SYGVKD. Trimming took off 3 bases at V and 6 bases at J, with 17 bases between the two ends. The chain's CDR3 is CAISDPGRKSDGYTF. In DNA, the CDR3 is TGTGCCATCAGTGACCCCGGCCGAAAGAGCGATGGCTACACCTTC.

On this clonotype: The junction does not match germline at one end; this may be a read error. The V gene is TRBV7-6, the J gene TRBJ2-7; 7 positions match TRBD1. The germline V gene has CDR1 SGHVS and CDR2 FNYEAQ. The length of the CDR3 is 16 residues. Written as DNA, the CDR3 is TGTGCCAGCAGTCGATCGACCCCGACAGGGACCTACGAGCAGCACTTC. It encodes CASSRSTPTGTYEQHF.

The chain employs TRBV25-1 and TRBJ1-2, with 9 bases lining up with TRBD1. The CDR3 has 13 residues. Germline trimming cut 7 bases from V and 5 bases from J; bases unmatched to any gene: 5. The germline gives CDR1 MGHDK, CDR2 SYGVNS. This CDR3 is CASTRGTGYGYTF. The CDR3 DNA reads as TGTGCCAGCACCCGAGGGACAGGGTATGGCTACACCTTC.

This clonotype came up many times. J is TRBJ2-5 and V is TRBV10-3, with 8 bases matching TRBD1. The CDR3 is 14 residues long. The V segment lost 6 bases and the J segment 2 bases; nucleotides outside the gene matches: 5. In germline, CDR1 is ENHRY, CDR2 SYGVKD. The CDR3 reads CAIRTDRGQETQYF. The CDR3 nucleotides read TGTGCCATCAGGACTGACAGGGGACAAGAGACCCAGTACTTC.

Points on this clonotype: Germline and junction disagree at one end, which may indicate a read error. J is TRBJ2-7 and V is TRBV10-3; either TRBD1 or TRBD2 may supply D (5 bases each). Germline V CDR1 and CDR2: ENHRY, SYGVKD. The CDR3 is 13 amino acids. CDR3 coding DNA: TGTGCCACCCGCGGTGGGGGAACACGGGATTTTTCCTTC. Its translation: CATRGGGTRDFSF.

This clonotype was picked up a small number of times. The rearrangement uses TRBV5-1 and TRBJ1-3, with D possibly matching TRBD1 (6 bases). The ends were cut back, 1 base at V and 4 bases at J, with 9 bases in the middle. Germline CDR1 SGHRS, CDR2 YFSETQ. This CDR3 region has 14 residues. In nucleotides, the CDR3 is TGCGCCAGCAGCTTGTCAGGGGACGGAAACACCATATATTTT. Translated, it gives CASSLSGDGNTIYF.

For the CDR3, the DNA is TGTGCCAGCAGTGAACCGGGACAGCCGCCCTATGGCTACACCTTC. This encodes CASSEPGQPPYGYTF. This sequence joins TRBV2 and TRBJ1-2; 7 bases match TRBD1. The CDR3 runs to 15 residues. Germline V CDR1 and CDR2: SNHLY, FYNNEI. Germline trimming cut 2 bases from V and 4 bases from J; bases unmatched to any gene: 7.

This chain joins TRBV29-1 and TRBJ1-6, with 7 bases that match TRBD1. Germline V gene data show CDR1 as SQVTM and CDR2 as ANQGSEA. Losses at the gene ends were 5 bases for V and 6 bases for J; bases not matched to a gene: 16. The CDR3 totals 17 residues. CDR3 sequence (DNA): TGCAGCGTTCCCATAATCCGACAGGGTCCCATTAATTCACCCCTCCACTTT. It is translated as CSVPIIRQGPINSPLHF.

The CDR3 is CASSETGYGGEQYF. CDR3 DNA sequence: TGTGCCAGCAGTGAGACAGGGTATGGCGGGGAGCAGTACTTC. V and J are TRBV2 and TRBJ2-7; 7 nucleotides line up with TRBD1. This CDR3 spans 14 amino acids. Trimming removed 3 bases from V and 7 bases from J; junction bases left unmatched: 9. Germline CDR1 and CDR2: SNHLY and FYNNEI.

This clonotype was found once. The chain couples TRBV9 to TRBJ2-2; D uncertain. The length of the CDR3 is 12 residues. The V end lost 0 bases, the J end lost 6 bases, and 3 bases lay between the germline ends. CDR1 is SGDLS, CDR2 YYNGEE, per germline. The chain's CDR3 is CASSVEPGELFF. The CDR3 nucleotides read TGTGCCAGCAGCGTAGAACCCGGGGAGCTGTTTTTT.

This clonotype was picked up a small number of times. This sequence joins TRBV20-1 and TRBJ1-5, with a possible D match to TRBD1 (5 bases). The CDR3 has 13 residues. CDR1 DFQATT and CDR2 SNEGSKA come from the germline V gene (reference sequence). V dropped 7 bases and J dropped 3 bases, with 13 bases sitting between them. The CDR3 reads CSVTPGVNQPQHF. The CDR3 bases are TGCAGTGTAACACCGGGGGTCAATCAGCCCCAGCATTTT.